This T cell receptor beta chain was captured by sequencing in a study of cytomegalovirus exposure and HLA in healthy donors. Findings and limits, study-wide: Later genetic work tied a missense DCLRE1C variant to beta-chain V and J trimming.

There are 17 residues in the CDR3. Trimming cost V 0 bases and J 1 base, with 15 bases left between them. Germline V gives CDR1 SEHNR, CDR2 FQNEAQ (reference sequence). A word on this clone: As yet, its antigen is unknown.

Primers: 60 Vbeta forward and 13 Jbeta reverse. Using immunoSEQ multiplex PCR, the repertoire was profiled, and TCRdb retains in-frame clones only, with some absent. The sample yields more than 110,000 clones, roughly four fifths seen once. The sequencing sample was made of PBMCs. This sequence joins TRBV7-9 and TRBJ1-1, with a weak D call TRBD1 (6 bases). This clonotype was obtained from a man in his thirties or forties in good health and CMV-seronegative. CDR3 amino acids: CASSLALTGQGNTEAFF. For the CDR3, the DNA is TGTGCCAGCAGCTTAGCGCTAACAGGGCAGGGGAACACTGAAGCTTTCTTT.